This T cell receptor (beta chain) was profiled in a study of T cell responses to AZD1222 COVID-19 vaccine. Assay: immunoSEQ multiplex PCR; the TCRdb copy retains only in-frame clones and omits some. The sample carries about 140,000 clones, approximately 93% recorded once. Trimming took 4 bases from V and 1 from J; bases not matched to a gene: 7. Germline V gene sequence: CDR1 SGHKS, CDR2 YYEKEE (reference sequence). This CDR3 has 16 amino acids. In regard to this clone: Its antigen is still unknown.

The study, taken as a whole, reports: There were mostly white British donors and more females than males, and clonal diversity was possibly underestimated. Spike regions recognized by vaccine-associated CD4 TCRs spanned the protein, led by 160-218 and 743-854.

The chain is built from TRBV5-5 and TRBJ2-5; 10 nucleotides line up with TRBD2. The sequencing used peripheral blood, collected after recovery from COVID-19. This receptor was taken from an adult who had recovered from COVID-19. CDR3 in DNA: TGTGCCAGCAGCGAAGGACTAGCGGTCCTCCAAGAGACCCAGTACTTC. The encoded protein is CASSEGLAVLQETQYF.